The rows below give T cell receptor beta chains drawn from one sample of a study of shared clonotypes between healthy human individuals. Profiled with immunoSEQ multiplex PCR; TCRdb holds only in-frame clones, not every one. This table holds approximately 720,000 clones, around 72% found once. Specimen: memory CD4+ T cells sorted from blood. These TCRs come from a woman in her 30s in good health. Each CDR3 is given with its conserved first and last residue. The order of the fields is V gene, clone size, D gene, J gene, CDR3 DNA, CDR3 protein. D genes are given only for firm matches. Size is omitted from some rows. Given values are once, few, many or a class for expanded clones.

TRBV5-1	-	-	TRBJ2-2	TGCGCCAGCAGCTGGAATACGGACACCGGGGAGCTGTTTTTT	CASSWNTDTGELFF
TRBV6-6	once	TRBD2	TRBJ2-1	TGTGCCAGCAGTACAGCAGCGGGGGGCTCCTACAATGAGCAGTTCTTC	CASSTAAGGSYNEQFF
TRBV18	-	TRBD2	TRBJ2-4	TGTGCCAGCTCAAAGCTTAGCGGGGACCTAGCCAAAAACATTCAGTACTTC	CASSKLSGDLAKNIQYF
TRBV5-1	-	TRBD2	TRBJ2-7	TGCGCCAGCAGCTTGGGGGTGTCTAGCGGGAGGACTAAGCAGTACTTC	CASSLGVSSGRTKQYF
TRBV4-1	-	-	TRBJ1-5	TGCGCCAGCAGCCAAGATACCGACGGAGGCCCGTGGCCCCAGCATTTT	CASSQDTDGGPWPQHF
TRBV20-1	once	-	TRBJ2-5	TGCAGTGCCTTATCTGAGACCCAGTACTTC	CSALSETQYF
TRBV28	-	-	TRBJ1-2	TGTGCCAGCAGTTTTGCCAGGGCTAACTATGGCTACACCTTC	CASSFARANYGYTF
TRBV27	-	TRBD1	TRBJ2-5	TGTGCCAGCAGATCCGGGACAGGGGGTTTCGAGACCCAGTACTTC	CASRSGTGGFETQYF
TRBV5-1	-	TRBD1	TRBJ2-3	TGCGCCAGCAGCTTGGGACAGGGGACAAGCACAGATACGCAGTATTTT	CASSLGQGTSTDTQYF
TRBV6-6	few	TRBD2	TRBJ2-5	TGTGCCAGCAGTTATCCGGGAGGAGGGACCCAAGAGACCCAGTACTTC	CASSYPGGGTQETQYF
TRBV9	-	TRBD1	TRBJ2-1	TGTGCCAGCAGCACCGGGGGACAGGGGTGGTCCTACAATGAGCAGTTCTTC	CASSTGGQGWSYNEQFF
TRBV4-1	-	-	TRBJ2-7	TGCGCCAGCAGCCAACCGGGACATTATTACGAGCAGTACTTC	CASSQPGHYYEQYF
TRBV27	-	-	TRBJ1-3	TGTGCCAGCAGTTTGGGGCACTCTGGAAACACCATATATTTT	CASSLGHSGNTIYF
TRBV28	-	TRBD1	TRBJ1-5	TGTGCCAGCAGCGTGACAGGGTTGGGGTCCCGTCAGCCCCAGCATTTT	CASSVTGLGSRQPQHF
TRBV7-8	few	-	TRBJ1-2	TGTGCCAGCAGCTTCTCGGAACGAGGTGGACCTGGCTACACCTTC	CASSFSERGGPGYTF
TRBV5-6	-	-	TRBJ1-4	TGTGCCAGCAGCTTGTTTCAGGGGACTAATGAAAAACTGTTTTTT	CASSLFQGTNEKLFF
TRBV5-1	-	-	TRBJ1-4	TGCGCCAGCAGCCCCGGGGCAGGGGTGCGTGAAAAACTGTTTTTT	CASSPGAGVREKLFF
TRBV10-3	-	-	TRBJ2-7	TGTGCCATCAGCGGGACACCTACTTACGAGCAGTACTTC	CAISGTPTYEQYF
TRBV10-3	-	-	TRBJ1-2	TGTGCCATCAGTGCTGGGGATGCAGGGTCTGGCTACACCTTC	CAISAGDAGSGYTF
TRBV18	-	TRBD2	TRBJ2-3	TGTGCCAGCTCGCCCGGACTAGCGGGAGGGCCGTCAGATACGCAGTATTTT	CASSPGLAGGPSDTQYF
TRBV7-2	-	TRBD1	TRBJ2-7	TGTGCCAGCAGCCAAACCGGGACAGGGGTAAACGAGCAGTACTTC	CASSQTGTGVNEQYF
TRBV5-1	-	-	TRBJ1-1	TGCGCCAGCAGCTTTCAGACGGGCAGACTGAACACTGAAGCTTTCTTT	CASSFQTGRLNTEAFF
TRBV7-8	-	-	TRBJ2-5	TGTGCCAGCAGCTTAGCTATGGGATGGGGCGGGGAGACCCAGTACTTC	CASSLAMGWGGETQYF
TRBV18	once	-	TRBJ2-7	TGTGCCAGCTCACCGATCCCTGGACGCACTGAATACGAGCAGTACTTC	CASSPIPGRTEYEQYF
TRBV18	-	-	TRBJ1-5	TGTGCCAGCTCACCGAACGATGACCAGCCCCAGCATTTT	CASSPNDDQPQHF
TRBV28	-	TRBD1	TRBJ1-5	TGTGCCAGCAAAGGCAGGGGGGTTTATAGCAATCAGCCCCAGCATTTT	CASKGRGVYSNQPQHF
TRBV11-2	-	TRBD2	TRBJ2-7	TGTGCCAGCAGCTTGGATTTTTGGGCTAGCGGGAGTGGGGAGCAGTACTTC	CASSLDFWASGSGEQYF
TRBV5-6	-	TRBD1	TRBJ2-5	TGTGCCAGCAGCCCCAGGGGGAGTGGGGAGACCCAGTACTTC	CASSPRGSGETQYF
TRBV19	many	TRBD1	TRBJ2-5	TGTGCCAGTAGTATTGTTGGGACAGGAAGAGAGACCCAGTACTTC	CASSIVGTGRETQYF
TRBV28	-	-	TRBJ2-3	TGTGCCAGCTGCAACCAGGGAAAGACAGATACGCAGTATTTT	CASCNQGKTDTQYF
TRBV12-5	once	-	TRBJ2-2	TGTGCTAGTGGTTTGGTCCGACGCGGGGGCGTTATGGTGAACACCGGGGAGCTGTTTTTT	CASGLVRRGGVMVNTGELFF
TRBV7-2	-	TRBD2	TRBJ2-5	TGTGCCAGCAGCCTAGCGGGTCTCCAAGAGACCCAGTACTTC	CASSLAGLQETQYF
TRBV19	-	-	TRBJ1-1	TGTGCCAGTAGTATTAAAGTTGGAGACACTGAAGCTTTCTTT	CASSIKVGDTEAFF
TRBV10-1	once	-	TRBJ2-7	TGCGCCAGCAGCAATGGGTTCTACGAGCAGTACTTC	CASSNGFYEQYF
TRBV4-1	few	TRBD2	TRBJ2-1	TGCGCCAGCAGCGGACTAGCGGGAACTTCCCGCTCCTACAATGAGCAGTTCTTC	CASSGLAGTSRSYNEQFF
TRBV28	-	-	TRBJ1-1	TGTGCCAGCAGTTTTTTCGGGCTGCCTGGGTCCATGAACACTGAAGCTTTCTTT	CASSFFGLPGSMNTEAFF
TRBV6-5	-	-	TRBJ2-1	-	CASSSSLSRGNEQFF
TRBV2	-	TRBD1	TRBJ2-1	TGTGCCAGCAGTGGAGAAGAGACAGGGAATAATGAGCAGTTCTTC	CASSGEETGNNEQFF
TRBV19	-	-	TRBJ2-7	TGTGCCAGTAGTAAGGAGGGGGCAGAGGCCTACGAGCAGTACTTC	CASSKEGAEAYEQYF
TRBV2	-	-	TRBJ1-3	TGTGCCAGCAGGGTTGACAGCAACTCTGGAAACACCATATATTTT	CASRVDSNSGNTIYF
TRBV5-4	-	TRBD1	TRBJ2-6	TGTGCCGGTGGGACAGAGTCTGGGGCCAACGTCCTGACTTTC	CAGGTESGANVLTF
TRBV23-1	once	TRBD1	TRBJ1-1	TGCGCCAGCAGTCGACAGGGGGCTGACACTGAAGCTTTCTTT	CASSRQGADTEAFF
TRBV6-6	few	-	TRBJ1-5	TGTGCCAGCAGTTTCCCAGGCGGTAATCAGCCCCAGCATTTT	CASSFPGGNQPQHF